Listed below are T cell receptor beta chains from one sample, sequenced in a study of T-cell reconstitution after alpha-beta-depleted transplantation in children. Each CDR3 protein is one row after TCRdb ran MiXCR on the PCR reads. This sample yields 440,000 or so distinct CDR3 sequences, of which approximately 10% are seen a single time; 4.5% to 6% belongs to the top ten. Sequences were derived from PBMCs from the stem cell graft donor, sampled from the stem cell graft. The source is a human donor who donated a stem cell graft to a child with acute myeloid leukemia. The CDR3 runs from the conserved cysteine through the conserved F or W. A D gene is named only where the DNA matches it firmly. Expanded clones are given a class, and other clones once, few, many or no size at all.

j_call: TRBJ2-1
clone_size: many
v_call: TRBV11-2
d_call: TRBD2
cdr3_aa: CASSLLAGGRDEQFF
cdr3_nt: TGTGCCAGCAGCCTACTAGCGGGAGGGCGCGATGAGCAGTTCTTC

j_call: TRBJ2-7
clone_size: few
v_call: TRBV7-2
d_call: TRBD2
cdr3_aa: CASRRNSGRVPLEQYF
cdr3_nt: TGTGCCAGCAGAAGAAATAGCGGGAGAGTCCCCCTCGAGCAGTACTTC

j_call: TRBJ2-7
clone_size: -
v_call: TRBV29-1
d_call: -
cdr3_aa: CSVAVGSGTYEQYF
cdr3_nt: TGCAGCGTCGCCGTAGGGTCCGGAACCTACGAGCAGTACTTC

j_call: TRBJ2-7
clone_size: -
v_call: TRBV5-6
d_call: -
cdr3_aa: CASSLSNTYEQYF
cdr3_nt: TGTGCCAGCAGCTTGAGTAACACCTACGAGCAGTACTTC

j_call: TRBJ2-3
clone_size: -
v_call: TRBV5-4
d_call: -
cdr3_aa: CASSLVAGPTDTQYF
cdr3_nt: TGTGCCAGCAGCTTGGTGGCAGGGCCCACAGATACGCAGTATTTT

j_call: TRBJ2-5
clone_size: -
v_call: TRBV12-3/TRBV12-4
d_call: TRBD2
cdr3_aa: CASSFWGGQETQYF
cdr3_nt: TGTGCCAGCAGTTTCTGGGGGGGTCAAGAGACCCAGTACTTC

j_call: TRBJ1-5
clone_size: many
v_call: TRBV5-1
d_call: -
cdr3_aa: CASSLNGGHQPQHF
cdr3_nt: TGCGCCAGCAGCTTGAACGGGGGGCATCAGCCCCAGCATTTT

j_call: TRBJ2-7
clone_size: few
v_call: TRBV20-1
d_call: TRBD2
cdr3_aa: CSARDRSGNLYEQYF
cdr3_nt: TGCAGTGCTAGAGATAGAAGCGGGAACTTGTACGAGCAGTACTTC

j_call: TRBJ1-4
clone_size: -
v_call: TRBV14
d_call: -
cdr3_aa: CASSRGGREKLFF
cdr3_nt: TGTGCCAGCAGCCGCGGTGGGCGCGAAAAACTGTTTTTT

j_call: TRBJ2-3
clone_size: -
v_call: TRBV5-1
d_call: -
cdr3_aa: CASSREASTDTQYF
cdr3_nt: TGCGCCAGCAGCCGGGAAGCTAGCACAGATACGCAGTATTTT

j_call: TRBJ2-5
clone_size: few
v_call: TRBV5-1
d_call: TRBD1
cdr3_aa: CASRFTGTGVETQYF
cdr3_nt: TGCGCCAGCAGATTTACCGGGACAGGGGTAGAGACCCAGTACTTC

j_call: TRBJ2-7
clone_size: many
v_call: TRBV9
d_call: -
cdr3_aa: CASSRDLYEQYF
cdr3_nt: TGTGCCAGCAGCCGGGACCTCTACGAGCAGTACTTC

j_call: TRBJ1-2
clone_size: -
v_call: TRBV20-1
d_call: -
cdr3_aa: CSARRGDNYGYTF
cdr3_nt: TGCAGTGCTAGAAGGGGGGATAACTATGGCTACACCTTC

j_call: TRBJ1-1
clone_size: few
v_call: TRBV6-2/TRBV6-3
d_call: -
cdr3_aa: CASSYGMNTEAFF
cdr3_nt: TGTGCCAGCAGTTACGGGATGAACACTGAAGCTTTCTTT

j_call: TRBJ1-1
clone_size: few
v_call: TRBV2
d_call: TRBD1
cdr3_aa: CASSPSRGQGTEAFF
cdr3_nt: TGTGCCAGCAGTCCCTCGAGGGGGCAGGGCACTGAAGCTTTCTTT

j_call: TRBJ2-3
clone_size: -
v_call: TRBV29-1
d_call: -
cdr3_aa: CSVDGSSTDTQYF
cdr3_nt: TGCAGCGTTGACGGTTCGAGCACAGATACGCAGTATTTT